Listed below are T cell receptor beta chains from one sample, sequenced in a study of OX40 agonist ivuxolimab in advanced cancers. Assay used: immunoSEQ multiplex PCR; TCRdb lists only in-frame clones, some missing. The sample carries roughly 73,000 clones, roughly 88% recorded once. The sequenced sample was CD4+ or CD8+ T cells sorted from blood, obtained in a trial of the OX40 agonist ivuxolimab. These receptors were obtained from an adult with an advanced solid tumor such as melanoma, head and neck, liver or kidney cancer. Each CDR3 is given with its conserved first and last residue. D genes are given only for firm matches. Rows may omit the clone size; those that give it use once, few, many or a size class.

V gene: TRBV30
clone size: .
D gene: .
J gene: TRBJ1-5
CDR3 protein: CAWSVQGNQPQHF
CDR3 DNA: TGTGCCTGGAGTGTGCAGGGGAATCAGCCCCAGCATTTT

V gene: TRBV2
clone size: .
D gene: TRBD2
J gene: TRBJ2-5
CDR3 protein: CASSVSTSGGGTQYF
CDR3 DNA: TGTGCCAGCAGTGTTTCGACTAGCGGGGGTGGGACCCAGTACTTC

V gene: TRBV5-1
clone size: .
D gene: TRBD1
J gene: TRBJ2-1
CDR3 protein: CASSLGTASSYNEQFF
CDR3 DNA: TGCGCCAGCAGCCTAGGGACAGCAAGCTCCTACAATGAGCAGTTCTTC

V gene: TRBV9
clone size: .
D gene: TRBD1
J gene: TRBJ2-4
CDR3 protein: CASSVAGQGAKNIQYF
CDR3 DNA: TGTGCCAGCAGCGTAGCGGGACAGGGGGCCAAAAACATTCAGTACTTC

V gene: TRBV2
clone size: .
D gene: TRBD1
J gene: TRBJ1-2
CDR3 protein: CASSGQGAYYGYTF
CDR3 DNA: TGTGCCAGCAGTGGCCAGGGGGCGTACTATGGCTACACCTTC

V gene: TRBV2
clone size: .
D gene: .
J gene: TRBJ1-2
CDR3 protein: CASSEGQSYGYTF
CDR3 DNA: TGTGCCAGCAGTGAAGGACAATCTTATGGCTACACCTTC

V gene: TRBV5-1
clone size: .
D gene: TRBD1
J gene: TRBJ2-7
CDR3 protein: CASSPGQTYEQYF
CDR3 DNA: TGCGCCAGCAGCCCGGGACAGACCTACGAGCAGTACTTC

V gene: TRBV28
clone size: once
D gene: .
J gene: TRBJ1-5
CDR3 protein: CASSRVYSNQPQHF
CDR3 DNA: TGTGCCAGCAGCCGGGTGTATAGCAATCAGCCCCAGCATTTT

V gene: TRBV21-1
clone size: .
D gene: .
J gene: TRBJ1-5
CDR3 protein: CASSKGGQPRNQPQHF
CDR3 DNA: TGTGCCAGCAGCAAAGGGGGCCAACCCAGGAATCAGCCCCAGCATTTT

V gene: TRBV30
clone size: .
D gene: .
J gene: TRBJ1-5
CDR3 protein: CALDRAEGQPQHF
CDR3 DNA: TGTGCCCTCGATAGGGCAGAGGGTCAGCCCCAGCATTTT

V gene: TRBV28
clone size: .
D gene: .
J gene: TRBJ1-2
CDR3 protein: CASSLGQNYGYTF
CDR3 DNA: TGTGCCAGCAGTTTGGGGCAGAACTATGGCTACACCTTC

V gene: TRBV30
clone size: few
D gene: TRBD2
J gene: TRBJ2-7
CDR3 protein: CAWRRGTSGIYEQYF
CDR3 DNA: TGTGCCTGGAGGCGGGGTACTAGCGGGATCTACGAGCAGTACTTC

V gene: TRBV5-4
clone size: .
D gene: .
J gene: TRBJ1-3
CDR3 protein: CASNPGGNIIYF
CDR3 DNA: TGTGCCAGCAACCCAGGAGGAAACATCATATATTTT

V gene: TRBV5-1
clone size: .
D gene: .
J gene: TRBJ2-3
CDR3 protein: CASSLAVGGHTDTQYF
CDR3 DNA: TGCGCCAGCAGCTTGGCCGTCGGGGGACACACAGATACGCAGTATTTT

V gene: TRBV2
clone size: .
D gene: TRBD1
J gene: TRBJ1-1
CDR3 protein: CASSGTGVNTEAFF
CDR3 DNA: TGTGCCAGCAGTGGGACAGGGGTGAACACTGAAGCTTTCTTT

V gene: TRBV7-9
clone size: .
D gene: .
J gene: TRBJ2-3
CDR3 protein: CASSLGTDTDTQYF
CDR3 DNA: TGTGCCAGCAGCTTAGGGACAGACACAGATACGCAGTATTTT

V gene: TRBV28
clone size: .
D gene: .
J gene: TRBJ2-1
CDR3 protein: CASSLKGYEQFF
CDR3 DNA: TGTGCCAGCAGTTTAAAGGGGTATGAGCAGTTCTTC

V gene: TRBV6-6
clone size: .
D gene: .
J gene: TRBJ2-1
CDR3 protein: CASSQQGSSYNEQFF
CDR3 DNA: TGTGCCAGCAGTCAACAGGGAAGCTCCTACAATGAGCAGTTCTTC

V gene: TRBV7-7
clone size: few
D gene: .
J gene: TRBJ2-5
CDR3 protein: CASSLGGSRFETQYF
CDR3 DNA: TGTGCTAGCAGCTTAGGCGGCAGTCGTTTCGAGACCCAGTACTTC

V gene: TRBV10-1
clone size: .
D gene: .
J gene: TRBJ2-1
CDR3 protein: CASSDGQAYNEQFF
CDR3 DNA: TGCGCCAGCAGTGACGGGCAGGCCTACAATGAGCAGTTCTTC

V gene: TRBV4-1
clone size: once
D gene: .
J gene: TRBJ1-4
CDR3 protein: CASSQLRGEKLFF
CDR3 DNA: TGCGCCAGCAGCCAACTCAGGGGCGAAAAACTGTTTTTT

V gene: TRBV9
clone size: once
D gene: .
J gene: TRBJ2-2
CDR3 protein: CASSVAGFGELFF
CDR3 DNA: TGTGCCAGCAGCGTAGCAGGATTCGGGGAGCTGTTTTTT

V gene: TRBV11-2
clone size: .
D gene: .
J gene: TRBJ2-7
CDR3 protein: CASSLVFRGDEQYF
CDR3 DNA: TGTGCCAGCAGCTTGGTCTTCCGGGGCGACGAGCAGTACTTC

V gene: TRBV11-1
clone size: .
D gene: .
J gene: TRBJ2-5
CDR3 protein: CASSYNPGRETQYF
CDR3 DNA: TGTGCCAGCAGCTACAACCCGGGTCGGGAGACCCAGTACTTC

V gene: TRBV9
clone size: few
D gene: .
J gene: TRBJ2-1
CDR3 protein: CASSVLSSYNEQFF
CDR3 DNA: TGTGCCAGCAGCGTACTGAGCTCCTACAATGAGCAGTTCTTC

V gene: TRBV30
clone size: .
D gene: .
J gene: TRBJ1-5
CDR3 protein: CAWSGEGGAVLTQHF
CDR3 DNA: TGTGCCTGGAGTGGGGAGGGGGGGGCTGTTTTGACTCAGCATTTT

V gene: TRBV11-3
clone size: once
D gene: .
J gene: TRBJ1-1
CDR3 protein: CASSLNSWDTEAFF
CDR3 DNA: TGTGCCAGCAGCTTAAACTCCTGGGACACTGAAGCTTTCTTT

V gene: TRBV6-6
clone size: once
D gene: TRBD1
J gene: TRBJ1-3
CDR3 protein: CASSYETGGAGNTIYF
CDR3 DNA: TGTGCCAGCAGTTACGAGACAGGGGGGGCTGGAAACACCATATATTTT

V gene: TRBV7-2
clone size: .
D gene: .
J gene: TRBJ2-7
CDR3 protein: CASSLGPQGPYVEQYF
CDR3 DNA: TGTGCCAGCAGCTTAGGACCACAGGGACCCTACGTGGAGCAGTACTTC

V gene: TRBV5-1
clone size: .
D gene: .
J gene: TRBJ1-3
CDR3 protein: CASRGEFSGNTIYF
CDR3 DNA: TGCGCCAGCAGAGGGGAATTCTCTGGAAACACCATATATTTT

V gene: TRBV15
clone size: .
D gene: .
J gene: TRBJ2-5
CDR3 protein: CATAPRAPETQYF
CDR3 DNA: TGTGCCACCGCCCCCCGAGCCCCAGAGACCCAGTACTTC